This T cell receptor beta chain came from a study of blood T cell repertoires in COVID-19. Study summary: Sample material is recorded as cDNA or gDNA derived from T cells, B-cell-depleted T cells, or PBMCs.

Authors' data handling: Counts of nucleated cells, estimated from reference gene primer amplification, were obtained. The method was immunoSEQ multiplex PCR; TCRdb's version includes in-frame clones alone and lacks a portion of them. V and J calls and clone size are copied from that table; D and trimming were computed from the DNA. The sample consists of some 25,000 clones, more than 75% of them appearing once. Germline V gives CDR1 LGHNA, CDR2 YSLEER. J gave up 4 bases and V 0 bases, and 4 bases lay outside the gene matches. This CDR3 comprises 16 residues. This TCR came from a human donor in a cohort sampled during active COVID-19. Input material: peripheral blood. The chain carries TRBV4-3 and TRBJ2-5, with 11 nucleotides matching TRBD2. This chain's CDR3 is CASSQELAGGPETQYF. For the CDR3, the DNA is TGCGCCAGCAGCCAAGAATTAGCGGGGGGGCCAGAGACCCAGTACTTC.